This T cell receptor (beta chain) was recorded in a study of glioma-infiltrating T cells. This clonotype turned up a few times. Using RNA template, CDR3s of TCR alpha and beta were amplified with iRepertoire arm-PCR. Tissue mRNA or PBMC total RNA, 100-400 ng, went into one-step reverse transcription and amplification. From the multiplex PCR reads, TCRdb called clonotypes with MiXCR, one entry per CDR3 protein. The sample has 100,000 to 150,000 distinct CDR3 sequences; about 23% are singletons. Trimming left V 3 bases short and J 7 bases short, with 16 bases between. This CDR3 is 15 amino acids long. Germline values: CDR1 LNHDA, CDR2 SQIVND (reference sequence).

This clonotype originated in a human donor with low-grade glioma or glioblastoma, undergoing nonglioma brain surgery, or in good health (not recorded which). The chain couples TRBV19 to TRBJ2-1; perhaps TRBD1 as D (5 bases). Sequencing was done on a sample of glioma tissue, nonneoplastic brain tissue, or PBMCs (not recorded which). The CDR3 nucleotides read TGTGCCAGTAGTATCAAGGGGCTGGGTGCTAATGAGCAGTTCTTC. This gives the protein CASSIKGLGANEQFF.